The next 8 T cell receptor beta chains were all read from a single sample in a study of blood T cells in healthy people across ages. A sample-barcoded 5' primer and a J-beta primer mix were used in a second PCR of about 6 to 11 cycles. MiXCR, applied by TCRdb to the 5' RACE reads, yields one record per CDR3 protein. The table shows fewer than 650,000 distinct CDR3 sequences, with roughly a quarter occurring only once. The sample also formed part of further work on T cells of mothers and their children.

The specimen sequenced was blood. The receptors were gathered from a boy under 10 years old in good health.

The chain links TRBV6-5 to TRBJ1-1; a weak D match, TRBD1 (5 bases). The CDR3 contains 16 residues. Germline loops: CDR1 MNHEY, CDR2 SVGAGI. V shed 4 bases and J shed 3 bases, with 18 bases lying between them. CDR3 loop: CASSSPRTRVYTEAFF. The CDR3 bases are TGTGCCAGCAGTTCACCTAGGACAAGGGTGTACACTGAAGCTTTCTTT.

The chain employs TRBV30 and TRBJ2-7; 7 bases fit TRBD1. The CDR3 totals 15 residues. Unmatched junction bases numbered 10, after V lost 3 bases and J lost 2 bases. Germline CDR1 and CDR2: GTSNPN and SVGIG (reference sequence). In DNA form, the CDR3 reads TGTGCCTGGAGCCCGGGGACAGATGCCACCTACGAGCAGTACTTC. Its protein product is CAWSPGTDATYEQYF.

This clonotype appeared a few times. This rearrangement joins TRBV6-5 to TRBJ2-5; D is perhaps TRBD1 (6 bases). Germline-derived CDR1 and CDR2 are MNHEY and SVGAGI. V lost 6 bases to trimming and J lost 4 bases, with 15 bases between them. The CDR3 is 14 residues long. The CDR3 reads CASRESGAPETQYF. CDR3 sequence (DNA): TGTGCCAGCAGGGAATCAGGGGCCCCAGAGACCCAGTACTTC.

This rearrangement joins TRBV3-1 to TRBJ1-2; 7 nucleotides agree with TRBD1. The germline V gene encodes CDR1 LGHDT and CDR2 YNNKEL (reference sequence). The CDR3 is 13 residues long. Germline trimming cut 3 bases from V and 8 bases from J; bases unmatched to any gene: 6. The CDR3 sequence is CASSHGTAEGYTF. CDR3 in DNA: TGTGCCAGCAGCCATGGGACAGCGGAAGGCTACACCTTC.

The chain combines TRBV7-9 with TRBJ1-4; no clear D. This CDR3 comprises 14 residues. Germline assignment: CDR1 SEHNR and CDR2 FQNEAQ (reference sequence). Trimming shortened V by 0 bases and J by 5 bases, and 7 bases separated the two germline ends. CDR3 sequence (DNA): TGTGCCAGCAGCTTAGCAGAGATAAATGAAAAACTGTTTTTT. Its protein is CASSLAEINEKLFF.

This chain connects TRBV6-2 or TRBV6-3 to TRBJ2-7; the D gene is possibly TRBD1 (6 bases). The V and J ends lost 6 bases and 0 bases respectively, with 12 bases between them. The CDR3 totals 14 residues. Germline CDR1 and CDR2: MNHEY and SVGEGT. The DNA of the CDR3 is TGTGCCAGCAGATCCAGGGGAATCTCCTACGAGCAGTACTTC. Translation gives CASRSRGISYEQYF.

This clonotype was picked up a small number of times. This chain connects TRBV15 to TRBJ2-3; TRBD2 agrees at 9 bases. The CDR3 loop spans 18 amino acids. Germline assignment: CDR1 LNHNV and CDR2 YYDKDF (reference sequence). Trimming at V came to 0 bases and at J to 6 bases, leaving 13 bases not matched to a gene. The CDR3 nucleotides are TGTGCCACCAGCAGAGATGTAGTAGCGGGAGTGATGGTGGATACGCAGTATTTT. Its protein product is CATSRDVVAGVMVDTQYF.

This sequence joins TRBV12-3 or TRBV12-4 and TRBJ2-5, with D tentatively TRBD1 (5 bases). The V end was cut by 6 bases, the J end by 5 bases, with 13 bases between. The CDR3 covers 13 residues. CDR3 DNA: TGTGCCAGCAGCCCTCAGGGCCCGGAGACCCAGTACTTC. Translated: CASSPQGPETQYF.